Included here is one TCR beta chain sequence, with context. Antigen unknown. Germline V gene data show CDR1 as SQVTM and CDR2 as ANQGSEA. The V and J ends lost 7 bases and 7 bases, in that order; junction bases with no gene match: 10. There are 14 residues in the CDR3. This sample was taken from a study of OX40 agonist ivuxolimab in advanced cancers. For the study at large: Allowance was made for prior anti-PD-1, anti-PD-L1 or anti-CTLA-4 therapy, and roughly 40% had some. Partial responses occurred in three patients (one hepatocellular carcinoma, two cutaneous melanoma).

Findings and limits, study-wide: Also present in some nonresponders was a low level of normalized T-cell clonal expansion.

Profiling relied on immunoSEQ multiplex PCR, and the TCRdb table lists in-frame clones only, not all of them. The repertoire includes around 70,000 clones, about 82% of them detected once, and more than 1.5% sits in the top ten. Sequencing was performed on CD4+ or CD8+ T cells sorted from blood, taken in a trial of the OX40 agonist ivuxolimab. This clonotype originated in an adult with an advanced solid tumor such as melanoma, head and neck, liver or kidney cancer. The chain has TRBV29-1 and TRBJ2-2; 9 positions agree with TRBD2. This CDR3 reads CSARAGGLNGELFF. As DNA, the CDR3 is TGCAGCGCGCGGGCGGGAGGGTTGAACGGGGAGCTGTTTTTT.